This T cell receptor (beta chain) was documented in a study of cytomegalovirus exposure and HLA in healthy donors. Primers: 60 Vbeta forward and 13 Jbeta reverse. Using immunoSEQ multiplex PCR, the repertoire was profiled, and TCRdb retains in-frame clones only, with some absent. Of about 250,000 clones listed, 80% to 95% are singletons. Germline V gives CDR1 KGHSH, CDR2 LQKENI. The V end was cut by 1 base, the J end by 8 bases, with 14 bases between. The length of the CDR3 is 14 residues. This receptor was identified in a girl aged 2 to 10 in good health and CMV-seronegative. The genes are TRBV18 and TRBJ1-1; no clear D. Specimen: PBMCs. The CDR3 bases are TGTGCCAGCTCACCACGGCAGGATCTTTCGGAAGCTTTCTTT. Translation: CASSPRQDLSEAFF.